This entry is about one T cell receptor (beta chain). Its antigen remains unknown. Amplification used 60 Vbeta primers and 13 Jbeta primers. Data came from immunoSEQ multiplex PCR; TCRdb stores just in-frame clones and leaves some out. This table holds approximately 110,000 clones, approximately 78% found once. This sample was included in a study of cytomegalovirus exposure and HLA in healthy donors. In germline, CDR1 is SNHLY, CDR2 FYNNEI. V shed 3 bases and J shed 4 bases, with 6 bases lying between them. This CDR3 has 12 amino acids. Study observations and caveats: In a later analysis, HLA-associated TCR beta chains were more clonally expanded than equally common others. A later analysis linked 16,951 TCR beta sequences to HLA alleles at 0.05 false discovery rate. Sequence variants that were highly shared formed a cluster that was likely a sequencing artifact. In an earlier analysis, productive rearrangement rates for most beta V segments clustered near 87% or 30%.

This chain uses TRBV2 with TRBJ1-1, with a weak D call TRBD1 (5 bases). The material sequenced was PBMCs. The source of this sequence is a middle-aged woman in good health and CMV-seropositive. The CDR3 protein is CASSEGLTEAFF. As DNA, the CDR3 is TGTGCCAGCAGTGAGGGGCTCACTGAAGCTTTCTTT.